This T cell receptor (beta chain) is from a study of blood T cell repertoires in COVID-19. At the level of the study: The samples span acute and convalescent COVID-19 from the United States, Italy and Spain.

Original processing methods: Quantification of nucleated cells was approximated via reference gene primer amplification. The method was immunoSEQ multiplex PCR; TCRdb's version includes in-frame clones alone and lacks a portion of them. V and J calls and clone size are copied from that table; D and trimming were computed from the DNA. The data hold about 270,000 clones, with 70% to 90% observed a single time. Participants, 18 to 89 years old, spanned 25 or so US areas. Cohorts were assigned according to the clinical history that participants reported. CDR1 and CDR2 from the germline V gene are MNHEY and SVGAGI. The junction had 3 bases not matched to a gene; V was cut back by 7 bases and J by 1 base. This CDR3 is built from 13 residues.

The rearrangement joins TRBV6-5 to TRBJ1-1, with 7 bases aligning to TRBD1. The TCR sequence derives from a woman aged 45-59 years with acute COVID-19. Sequenced input: PBMCs or T cells enriched from blood (not recorded which). CDR3 bases: TGTGCCAGCACCGGGACAGCGAACACTGAAGCTTTCTTT. This codes for CASTGTANTEAFF.